These 5 T cell receptor beta chains share one sample of origin, sequenced in a study of T cell responses to AZD1222 COVID-19 vaccine. Assay: immunoSEQ multiplex PCR; the TCRdb copy retains only in-frame clones and omits some. The repertoire includes more than 40,000 clones, roughly 91% of them detected once, and about a third sits in the top ten. The input for sequencing was peripheral blood, taken 28 days after the second AZD1222 dose. The receptor source for this set is an adult who received the AZD1222 COVID-19 vaccine.

The chain couples TRBV24-1 to TRBJ1-5, with 7 bases that match TRBD1. J gave up 1 base and V 12 bases, and 8 bases lay outside the gene matches. Germline V gene sequence: CDR1 KGHDR, CDR2 SFDVKD. The CDR3 has 14 residues. The chain's CDR3 is CAALKQGSNQPQHF. The CDR3 region has the DNA TGTGCCGCATTGAAACAGGGGAGCAATCAGCCCCAGCATTTT.

The J gene is TRBJ1-6, the V gene TRBV3-1 (or the pseudogene TRBV3-2); D perhaps matches TRBD1 (6 bases). In germline, CDR1 is LGHDT, CDR2 YNNKEL (reference sequence). CDR3 length equals 19 residues. Trimming cost V 0 bases and J 1 base, with 16 bases left between them. The CDR3 here is CASSQEPGGARSYNSPLHF. CDR3 bases: TGTGCCAGCAGCCAAGAGCCGGGGGGCGCGAGGTCCTATAATTCACCCCTCCACTTT.

The sample holds one count of this clone. The chain has TRBV6-2 or TRBV6-3 and TRBJ1-1; no definite D call. The CDR3 length is 13 residues. V shed 2 bases and J shed 0 bases, with 4 bases lying between them. In germline, CDR1 is MNHEY, CDR2 SVGEGT. CDR3 nucleotide sequence: TGTGCCAGCAGTTACATGCTGAACACTGAAGCTTTCTTT. Protein: CASSYMLNTEAFF.

The rearrangement joins TRBV14 to TRBJ1-4, with 7 bases fitting TRBD1. The CDR3 contains 14 residues. CDR1 and CDR2 (germline): SGHDN, FVKESK. V was clipped by 4 bases and J by 6 bases; unmatched bases: 5. The CDR3 sequence: CASSPTGTYEKLFF. The CDR3 nucleotides are TGTGCCAGCAGCCCGACAGGGACGTATGAAAAACTGTTTTTT.

This sequence joins TRBV5-1 and TRBJ2-1; 7 nucleotides agree with TRBD1. The CDR3 is made up of 14 amino acids. V trimming: 7 bases; J trimming: 6 bases; junction bases outside the gene matches: 10. Germline V gene sequence: CDR1 SGHRS, CDR2 YFSETQ. CDR3 nucleotide sequence: TGCGCCAGCCAATCGGGACAGATTAGCAATGAGCAGTTCTTC. Its translation is CASQSGQISNEQFF.